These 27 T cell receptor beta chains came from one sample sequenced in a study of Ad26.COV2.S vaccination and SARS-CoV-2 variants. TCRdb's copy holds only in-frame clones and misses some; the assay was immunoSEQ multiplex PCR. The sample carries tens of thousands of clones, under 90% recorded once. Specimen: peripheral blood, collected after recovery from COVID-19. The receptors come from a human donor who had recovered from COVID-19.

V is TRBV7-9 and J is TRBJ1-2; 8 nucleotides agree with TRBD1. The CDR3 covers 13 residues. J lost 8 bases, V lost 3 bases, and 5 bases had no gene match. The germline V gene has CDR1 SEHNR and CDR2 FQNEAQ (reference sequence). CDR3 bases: TGTGCCAGCAGCTTTCAGACAGGGGACGGCTACACCTTC. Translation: CASSFQTGDGYTF.

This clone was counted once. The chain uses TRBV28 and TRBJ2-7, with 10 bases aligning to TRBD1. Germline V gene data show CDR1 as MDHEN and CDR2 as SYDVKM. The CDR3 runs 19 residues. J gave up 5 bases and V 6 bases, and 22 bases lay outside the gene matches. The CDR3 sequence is CASSPFIIFRQGAEDEQYF. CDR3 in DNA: TGTGCCAGCAGCCCCTTCATCATTTTTAGACAGGGGGCGGAGGACGAGCAGTACTTC. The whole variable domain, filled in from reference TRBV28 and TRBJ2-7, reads DVKVTQSSRYLVKRTGEKVFLECVQDMDHENMFWYRQDPGLGLRLIYFSYDVKMKEKGDIPEGYSVSREKKERFSLILESASTNQTSMYLCASSPFIIFRQGAEDEQYFGPGTRLTVT.

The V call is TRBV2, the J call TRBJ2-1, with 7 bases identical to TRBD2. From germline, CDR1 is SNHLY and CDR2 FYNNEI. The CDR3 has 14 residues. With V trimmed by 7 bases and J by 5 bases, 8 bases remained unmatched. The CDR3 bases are TGTGCCAGCAAGTCAGGACTAGTCGACAATGAGCAGTTCTTC. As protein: CASKSGLVDNEQFF. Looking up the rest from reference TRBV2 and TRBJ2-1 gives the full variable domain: EPEVTQTPSHQVTQMGQEVILRCVPISNHLYFYWYRQILGQKVEFLVSFYNNEISEKSEIFDDQFSVERPDGSNFTLKIRSTKLEDSAMYFCASKSGLVDNEQFFGPGTRLTVL.

CDR3 DNA: TGTGCCAGCAGGACAAGACAGGCAAATCAGCCCCAGCATTTT. The encoded protein is CASRTRQANQPQHF. The chain employs TRBV28 and TRBJ1-5, with a tentative D call TRBD1 (6 bases). The CDR3 covers 14 residues. Looked up from germline, CDR1 is MDHEN and CDR2 is SYDVKM. V lost 6 bases, J lost 4 bases, and 13 bases lay in between.

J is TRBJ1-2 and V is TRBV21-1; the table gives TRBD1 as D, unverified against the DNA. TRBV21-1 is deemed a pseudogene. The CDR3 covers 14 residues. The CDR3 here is CASSTDGTGLGYTF. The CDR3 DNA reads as TGTGCCAGCAGCACTGACGGGACAGGGCTTGGCTACACCTTC.

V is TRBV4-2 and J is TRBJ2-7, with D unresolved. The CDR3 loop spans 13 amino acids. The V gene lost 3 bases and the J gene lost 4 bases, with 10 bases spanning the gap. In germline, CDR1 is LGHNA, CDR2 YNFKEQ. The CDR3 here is CASSQGPSYEQYF. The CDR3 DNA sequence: TGTGCCAGCAGCCAGGGTCCGAGTTACGAGCAGTACTTC.

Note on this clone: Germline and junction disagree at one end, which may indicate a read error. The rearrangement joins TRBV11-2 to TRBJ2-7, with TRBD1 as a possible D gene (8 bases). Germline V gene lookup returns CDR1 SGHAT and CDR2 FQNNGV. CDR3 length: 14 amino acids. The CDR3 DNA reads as TGTGCCAGCAGCCCAAGCGGGACAGGACCCTTTCTTGTCTTC. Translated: CASSPSGTGPFLVF. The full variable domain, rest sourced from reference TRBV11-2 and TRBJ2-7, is EAGVAQSPRYKIIEKRQSVAFWCNPISGHATLYWYQQILGQGPKLLIQFQNNGVVDDSQLPKDRFSAERLKGVDSTLKIQPAKLEDSAVYLCASSPSGTGPFLVFGPGTRLTVT.

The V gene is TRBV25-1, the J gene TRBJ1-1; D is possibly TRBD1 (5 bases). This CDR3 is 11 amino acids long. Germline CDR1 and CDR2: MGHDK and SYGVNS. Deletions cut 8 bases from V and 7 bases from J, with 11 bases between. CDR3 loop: CASGTGFEAFF. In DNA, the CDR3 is TGTGCCAGCGGTACAGGTTTTGAAGCTTTCTTT.

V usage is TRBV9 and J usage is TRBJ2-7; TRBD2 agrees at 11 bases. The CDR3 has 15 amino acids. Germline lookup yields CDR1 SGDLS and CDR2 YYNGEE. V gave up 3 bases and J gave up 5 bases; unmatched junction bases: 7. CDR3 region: CASSDSGRASDEQYF. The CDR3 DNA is TGTGCCAGCAGCGATAGCGGGAGGGCCTCTGACGAGCAGTACTTC.

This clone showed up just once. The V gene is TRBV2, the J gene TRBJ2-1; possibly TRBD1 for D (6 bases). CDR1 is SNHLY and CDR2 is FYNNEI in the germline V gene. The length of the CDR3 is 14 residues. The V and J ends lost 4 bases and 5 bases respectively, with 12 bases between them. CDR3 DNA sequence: TGTGCCAGCAGTGGCGCAGGGGCGCACAATGAGCAGTTCTTC. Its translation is CASSGAGAHNEQFF.

The CDR3 bases are TGCAGCGTTGAAAGACCCGGGGATGGCTACACCTTC. Encoded protein: CSVERPGDGYTF. This chain connects TRBV29-1 to TRBJ1-2; D remains unclear. Germline values: CDR1 SQVTM, CDR2 ANQGSEA. The V and J ends lost 2 bases and 6 bases respectively, with 10 bases between them. This CDR3 has 12 residues.

The CDR3 DNA is TGTGCCAGCTCACCAAGCGACAGGGTCGGAGATGAGCAGTTCTTC. Translated: CASSPSDRVGDEQFF. The J gene is TRBJ2-1, the V gene TRBV18; 7 bases line up with TRBD1. The length of the CDR3 is 15 residues. Germline CDR1 reads KGHSH; CDR2 reads LQKENI. Losses at the gene ends were 2 bases for V and 8 bases for J; bases not matched to a gene: 9.

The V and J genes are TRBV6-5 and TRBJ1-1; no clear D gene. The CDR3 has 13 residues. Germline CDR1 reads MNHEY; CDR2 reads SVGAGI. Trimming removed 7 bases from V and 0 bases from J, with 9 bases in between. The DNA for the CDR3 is TGTGCCAGCACCCAGAAGGTGAACACTGAAGCTTTCTTT. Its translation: CASTQKVNTEAFF.

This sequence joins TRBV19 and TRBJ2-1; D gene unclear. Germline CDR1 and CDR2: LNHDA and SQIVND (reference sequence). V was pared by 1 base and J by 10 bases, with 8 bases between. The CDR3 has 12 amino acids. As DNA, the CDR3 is TGTGCCAGTAGTATAGTGGGTAAGGAGCAGTTCTTC. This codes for CASSIVGKEQFF.

The CDR3 DNA is TGTGCCAGTAGTATAGTCGGAGGGGGGCGAAATGAGCAGTTCTTC. This encodes CASSIVGGGRNEQFF. The genes are TRBV19 and TRBJ2-1; D possibly matches TRBD1 or TRBD2 (6 bases each). The length of the CDR3 is 15 residues. The germline gives CDR1 LNHDA, CDR2 SQIVND (reference sequence). Trimming stripped 1 base from V and 7 bases from J, with 14 bases between.

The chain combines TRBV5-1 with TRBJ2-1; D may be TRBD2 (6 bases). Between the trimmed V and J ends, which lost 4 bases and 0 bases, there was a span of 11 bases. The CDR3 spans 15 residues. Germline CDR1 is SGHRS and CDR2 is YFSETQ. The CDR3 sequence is CASSQEGSSYNEQFF. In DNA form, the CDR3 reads TGCGCCAGCAGCCAGGAGGGGAGCTCCTACAATGAGCAGTTCTTC.

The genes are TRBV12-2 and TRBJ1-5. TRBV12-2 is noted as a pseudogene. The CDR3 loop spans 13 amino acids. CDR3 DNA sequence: TGTGCAAGTCGCTTGCTCTTGAATCAGCCCCAGCATTTT. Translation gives CASRLLLNQPQHF.

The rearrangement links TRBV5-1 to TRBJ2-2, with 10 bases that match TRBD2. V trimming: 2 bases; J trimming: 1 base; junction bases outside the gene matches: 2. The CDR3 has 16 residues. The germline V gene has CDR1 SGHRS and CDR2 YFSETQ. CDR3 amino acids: CASSFPSGRNTGELFF. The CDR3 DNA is TGCGCCAGCAGCTTCCCTAGCGGGAGGAACACCGGGGAGCTGTTTTTT.

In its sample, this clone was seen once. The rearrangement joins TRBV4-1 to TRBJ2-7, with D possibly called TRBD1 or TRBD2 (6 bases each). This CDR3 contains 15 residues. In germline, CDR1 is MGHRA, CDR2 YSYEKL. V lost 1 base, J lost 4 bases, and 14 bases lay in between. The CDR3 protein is CASSQGFGGGYEQYF. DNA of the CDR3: TGCGCCAGCAGCCAAGGTTTCGGGGGCGGGTACGAGCAGTACTTC.

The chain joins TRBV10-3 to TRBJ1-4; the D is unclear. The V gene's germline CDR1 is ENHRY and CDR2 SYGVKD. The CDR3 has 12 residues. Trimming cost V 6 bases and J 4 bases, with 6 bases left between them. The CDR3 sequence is CAISNINEKLFF. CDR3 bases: TGTGCCATCAGCAACATTAATGAAAAACTGTTTTTT.

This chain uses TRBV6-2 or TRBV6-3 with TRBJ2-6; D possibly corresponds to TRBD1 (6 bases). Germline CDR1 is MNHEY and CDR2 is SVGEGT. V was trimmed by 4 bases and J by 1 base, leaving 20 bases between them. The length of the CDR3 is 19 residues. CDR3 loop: CASSFRQGRRKSGANVLTF. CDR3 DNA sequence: TGTGCCAGCAGTTTCCGGCAGGGGAGAAGAAAATCTGGGGCCAACGTCCTGACTTTC.

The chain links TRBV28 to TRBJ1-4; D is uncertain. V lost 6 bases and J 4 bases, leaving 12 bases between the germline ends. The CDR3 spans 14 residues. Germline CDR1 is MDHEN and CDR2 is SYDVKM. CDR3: CASSMMNSNEKLFF. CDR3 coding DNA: TGTGCCAGCAGCATGATGAATAGTAATGAAAAACTGTTTTTT.

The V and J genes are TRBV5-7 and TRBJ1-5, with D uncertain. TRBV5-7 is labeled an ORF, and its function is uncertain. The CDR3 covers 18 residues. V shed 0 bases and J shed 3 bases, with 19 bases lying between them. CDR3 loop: CASSLEGRPPTFNQPQHF. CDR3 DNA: TGTGCCAGCAGCTTGGAAGGCAGACCCCCGACCTTCAATCAGCCCCAGCATTTT.

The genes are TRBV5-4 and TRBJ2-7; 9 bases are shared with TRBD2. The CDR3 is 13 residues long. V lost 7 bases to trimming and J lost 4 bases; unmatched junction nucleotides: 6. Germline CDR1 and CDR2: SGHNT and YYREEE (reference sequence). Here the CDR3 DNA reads TGTGCCAGCGGCAGCGGGAGGACATACGAGCAGTACTTC. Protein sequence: CASGSGRTYEQYF.

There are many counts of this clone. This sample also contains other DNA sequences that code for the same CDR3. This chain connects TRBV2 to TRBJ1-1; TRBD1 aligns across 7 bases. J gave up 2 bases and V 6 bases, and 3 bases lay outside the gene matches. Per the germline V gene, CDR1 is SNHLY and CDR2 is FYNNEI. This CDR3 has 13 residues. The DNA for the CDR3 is TGTGCCAGCAGCGGGGACAGAAACACTGAAGCTTTCTTT. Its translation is CASSGDRNTEAFF.

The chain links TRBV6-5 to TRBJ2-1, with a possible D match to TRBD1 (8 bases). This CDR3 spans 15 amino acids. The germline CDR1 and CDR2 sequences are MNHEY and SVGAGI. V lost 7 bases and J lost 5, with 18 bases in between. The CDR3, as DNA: TGTGCCAGCACCAGGGGGCGCGGGAGTGACAATGAGCAGTTCTTC. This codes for CASTRGRGSDNEQFF.

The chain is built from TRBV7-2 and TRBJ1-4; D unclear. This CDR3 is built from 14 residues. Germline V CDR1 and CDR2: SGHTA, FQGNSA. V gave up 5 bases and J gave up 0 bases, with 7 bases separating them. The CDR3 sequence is CASSPQATNEKLFF. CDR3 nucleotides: TGTGCCAGCAGCCCTCAGGCAACTAATGAAAAACTGTTTTTT.